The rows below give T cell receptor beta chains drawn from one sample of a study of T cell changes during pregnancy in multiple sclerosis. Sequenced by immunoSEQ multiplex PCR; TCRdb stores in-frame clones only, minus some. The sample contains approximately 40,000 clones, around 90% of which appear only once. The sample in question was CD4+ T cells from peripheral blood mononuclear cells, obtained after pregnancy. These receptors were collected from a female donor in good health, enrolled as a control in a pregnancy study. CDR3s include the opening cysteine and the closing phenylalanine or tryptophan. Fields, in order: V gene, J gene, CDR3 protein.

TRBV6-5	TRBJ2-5	CASLSLGGGQETQYF
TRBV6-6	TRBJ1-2	CASSPRDSYGYTF
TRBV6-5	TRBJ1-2	CASSLLPDSSYGYTF
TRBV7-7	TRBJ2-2	CASSLSGLAGGATGELFF
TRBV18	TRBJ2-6	CASSPPGGQGSGANVLTF
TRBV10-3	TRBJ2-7	CAISAASGEREQYF
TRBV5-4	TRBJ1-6	CASSSGAGVVNSPLHF
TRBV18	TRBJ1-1	CASSPRQGDTEAFF
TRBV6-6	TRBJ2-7	CASSPPTSSYEQYF
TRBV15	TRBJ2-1	CATSRDLSRSYNEQFF
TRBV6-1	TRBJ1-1	CASSLRSMNTEAFF
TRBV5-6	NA	CASSLMTQRREQYF
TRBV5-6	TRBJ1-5	CASSLAGGNLPQHF
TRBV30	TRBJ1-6	CACKGASGNSPLHF
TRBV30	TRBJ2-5	CAWSPTGGGETQYF
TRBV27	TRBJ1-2	CASSTQQGFYGYTF
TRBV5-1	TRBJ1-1	CASSLPGQNTEAFF